This is a list of T cell receptor beta chains from one sample in a study of T cells in Graves' hyperthyroidism and ophthalmopathy. TCRdb analysed the multiplex PCR reads with MiXCR anew, one entry per CDR3 protein. The table lists 500,000 to 550,000 distinct CDR3 sequences, around 20% of them singletons, with approximately 26% in the top ten. The sequenced sample consisted of blood. These receptor sequences come from a man aged 18 to 29 with Graves' hyperthyroidism. Both conserved end residues are part of each CDR3. Each record gives: CDR3 length, V gene, J gene, CDR3 protein.

cdr3_length: 16; v_call: TRBV19; j_call: TRBJ2-7; cdr3_aa: CASSPGTGIGANEQYF
cdr3_length: 16; v_call: TRBV2; j_call: TRBJ1-4; cdr3_aa: CASTGQGAATNEKLFF
cdr3_length: 16; v_call: TRBV27; j_call: TRBJ1-1; cdr3_aa: CASSQDHRVLSTEAFF
cdr3_length: 17; v_call: TRBV10-3; j_call: TRBJ2-6; cdr3_aa: CAISLDRGSSGANVLTF
cdr3_length: 15; v_call: TRBV9; j_call: TRBJ2-5; cdr3_aa: CASSVSRGQSETQYF
cdr3_length: 17; v_call: TRBV6-1; j_call: TRBJ1-2; cdr3_aa: CASSEAHGQTGHYGYTF
cdr3_length: 13; v_call: TRBV13; j_call: TRBJ1-1; cdr3_aa: CASTRGRLGEAFF
cdr3_length: 16; v_call: TRBV7-8; j_call: TRBJ1-1; cdr3_aa: CASSQGTRFVNTEAFF
cdr3_length: 19; v_call: TRBV20-1; j_call: TRBJ1-5; cdr3_aa: CSARALDRGLGLGNQPQHF
cdr3_length: 20; v_call: TRBV7-8; j_call: TRBJ1-5; cdr3_aa: CASSLANIPVGQASNQPQHF
cdr3_length: 13; v_call: TRBV24-1; j_call: TRBJ2-7; cdr3_aa: CATSELETHEQYF
cdr3_length: 12; v_call: TRBV12-5; j_call: TRBJ1-1; cdr3_aa: CASGSFPGAAFF
cdr3_length: 14; v_call: TRBV12-3/TRBV12-4; j_call: TRBJ1-5; cdr3_aa: CASSRTGLNQPQHF
cdr3_length: 15; v_call: TRBV6-1; j_call: TRBJ1-1; cdr3_aa: CASRDPSAGDTEAFF
cdr3_length: 12; v_call: TRBV27; j_call: TRBJ2-7; cdr3_aa: CASRTGSYEQYF
cdr3_length: 15; v_call: TRBV28; j_call: TRBJ2-5; cdr3_aa: CASSITTGYQETQYF
cdr3_length: 14; v_call: TRBV5-1; j_call: TRBJ2-7; cdr3_aa: CASSPVSGGYEQYF
cdr3_length: 14; v_call: TRBV20-1; j_call: TRBJ2-5; cdr3_aa: CSAAAAGGPGTQYF
cdr3_length: 14; v_call: TRBV6-1; j_call: TRBJ1-1; cdr3_aa: CASNLYPGDTEAFF
cdr3_length: 14; v_call: TRBV28; j_call: TRBJ2-2; cdr3_aa: CATYKPTGRGELFF
cdr3_length: 15; v_call: TRBV19; j_call: TRBJ1-2; cdr3_aa: CASSPTRTGNYGYTF
cdr3_length: 12; v_call: TRBV12-3/TRBV12-4; j_call: TRBJ2-5; cdr3_aa: CASSPEMGSQYF
cdr3_length: 12; v_call: TRBV29-1; j_call: TRBJ1-1; cdr3_aa: CSVIRGRTEAFF
cdr3_length: 14; v_call: TRBV28; j_call: TRBJ1-2; cdr3_aa: CASRETGGGYGYTF
cdr3_length: 14; v_call: TRBV20-1; j_call: TRBJ2-5; cdr3_aa: CSANVAGDKETQYF
cdr3_length: 12; v_call: TRBV27; j_call: TRBJ1-2; cdr3_aa: CASRKGDYGYTF
cdr3_length: 15; v_call: TRBV4-1; j_call: TRBJ1-5; cdr3_aa: CASSRGTDLNQPQHF
cdr3_length: 15; v_call: TRBV6-1; j_call: TRBJ1-1; cdr3_aa: CASSAITGTGGEAFF
cdr3_length: 12; v_call: TRBV29-1; j_call: TRBJ1-1; cdr3_aa: CSVDLGYTEAFF
cdr3_length: 14; v_call: TRBV11-2; j_call: TRBJ1-2; cdr3_aa: CASSLDAANYGYTF
cdr3_length: 14; v_call: TRBV20-1; j_call: TRBJ2-7; cdr3_aa: CSASRPVATYEQYF
cdr3_length: 16; v_call: TRBV7-8; j_call: TRBJ2-5; cdr3_aa: CASSLMWRRELETQYF
cdr3_length: 14; v_call: TRBV9; j_call: TRBJ2-7; cdr3_aa: CASSLEAFSYEQYF
cdr3_length: 14; v_call: TRBV28; j_call: TRBJ2-2; cdr3_aa: CASSLSGSGRELFF
cdr3_length: 14; v_call: TRBV29-1; j_call: TRBJ2-2; cdr3_aa: CSAVDVWRPGELFF
cdr3_length: 12; v_call: TRBV6-1; j_call: TRBJ2-4; cdr3_aa: CASSAAGNIQYF
cdr3_length: 15; v_call: TRBV5-6; j_call: TRBJ2-7; cdr3_aa: CASSADGTGDYEQYF
cdr3_length: 16; v_call: TRBV5-1; j_call: TRBJ1-1; cdr3_aa: CASSLGQVLLNTEAFF
cdr3_length: 13; v_call: TRBV6-5; j_call: TRBJ1-1; cdr3_aa: CASSYGPDTEAFF
cdr3_length: 13; v_call: TRBV29-1; j_call: TRBJ1-1; cdr3_aa: CSAPGGRTTEAFF
cdr3_length: 11; v_call: TRBV12-3/TRBV12-4; j_call: TRBJ1-2; cdr3_aa: CASANIYSYTF
cdr3_length: 16; v_call: TRBV7-6; j_call: TRBJ2-7; cdr3_aa: CASSLEPGTGTYEQYF
cdr3_length: 13; v_call: TRBV7-2; j_call: TRBJ2-7; cdr3_aa: CASSLTAFYEQYF
cdr3_length: 14; v_call: TRBV28; j_call: TRBJ1-2; cdr3_aa: CASSLRLGYYGYTF
cdr3_length: 12; v_call: TRBV6-1; j_call: TRBJ1-2; cdr3_aa: CASSPGTGVYTF